This is a list of T cell receptor beta chains from one sample in a study of blood T cell repertoires in COVID-19. The protocol was immunoSEQ multiplex PCR, while the TCRdb copy is restricted to in-frame clones and leaves out a portion. The sample consists of more than 150,000 clones, 89% of them appearing once. The sample comprised peripheral blood. These TCRs come from a man aged 35 to 55 with acute or convalescent COVID-19. The CDR3 runs from the conserved cysteine through the conserved F or W. A D gene is named only where the DNA matches it firmly. A clone size is listed for some rows: how often the clone was seen (once, few, many), or a class if it is expanded.

>TRBV5-4|NA|TRBJ2-2|TRBD2
CASSLGSAGPNTGELFF
TGTGCCAGCAGCTTGGGATCAGCGGGGCCTAACACCGGGGAGCTGTTTTTT
>TRBV7-9|once|TRBJ2-7|TRBD1
CASSLPQGAVREQYF
TGTGCCAGCAGCTTACCCCAGGGGGCGGTTCGCGAGCAGTACTTC
>TRBV2|few|TRBJ1-4|TRBD1
CASSNRGNEKLFF
TGTGCCAGCAGTAACAGGGGTAACGAAAAACTGTTTTTT
>TRBV5-5|NA|TRBJ2-2|NA
CASSLFGTGELFF
TGTGCCAGCAGCTTGTTCGGCACCGGGGAGCTGTTTTTT
>TRBV28|NA|TRBJ1-2|NA
CASSLQGNYGYTF
TGTGCCAGCAGTTTACAGGGGAACTATGGCTACACCTTC
>TRBV7-3|once|TRBJ2-1|NA
CASSRSGYNEQFF
TGTGCCAGCAGCCGGAGCGGCTACAATGAGCAGTTCTTC
>TRBV10-2|NA|TRBJ2-5|TRBD2
CASGRTSGEETQYF
TGCGCCAGCGGCCGGACTAGCGGGGAAGAGACCCAGTACTTC
>TRBV5-6|NA|TRBJ1-5|NA
CASSLAGYNQPQHF
TGTGCCAGCAGCTTGGCCGGGTACAATCAGCCCCAGCATTTT
>TRBV6-5|once|TRBJ2-7|TRBD1
CASRTGGWDDEQYF
TGTGCCAGCAGAACAGGGGGTTGGGACGACGAGCAGTACTTC
>TRBV5-4|NA|TRBJ2-4|NA
CASSLDPDIAKNIQYF
TGTGCCAGCAGCTTGGATCCAGATATAGCCAAAAACATTCAGTACTTC
>TRBV6-2/TRBV6-3|NA|TRBJ1-1|NA
CASSYGAGEAFF
TGTGCCAGCAGTTACGGGGCAGGAGAAGCTTTCTTT
>TRBV24-1|NA|TRBJ1-1|TRBD1
CATSAADRGNTEAFF
TGTGCCACCAGTGCCGCGGACAGGGGGAACACTGAAGCTTTCTTT
>TRBV3-1/TRBV3-2|NA|TRBJ1-6|NA
CASSHGLTSPNNSPLHF
TGTGCCAGCAGCCACGGACTGACCAGCCCTAATAATTCACCCCTCCACTTT
>TRBV6-4|few|TRBJ2-3|TRBD2
CASSDSSGGADTQYF
TGTGCCAGCAGTGACTCTAGCGGGGGGGCAGATACGCAGTATTTT
>TRBV6-1|NA|TRBJ2-5|TRBD2
CASSETPGLAAEETQYF
TGTGCCAGCAGTGAAACCCCGGGACTAGCGGCAGAAGAGACCCAGTACTTC
>TRBV10-3|NA|TRBJ2-5|NA
CAIRDSQETQYF
TGTGCCATCAGGGACAGCCAAGAGACCCAGTACTTC
>TRBV10-3|NA|TRBJ1-6|NA
CAIGRDGNSPLHF
TGTGCCATCGGGCGAGATGGCAATTCACCCCTCCACTTT
>TRBV7-9|NA|TRBJ1-4|TRBD1
CASSLGQGKEKLFF
TGTGCCAGCAGCTTGGGACAGGGAAAGGAAAAACTGTTTTTT
>TRBV7-3|NA|TRBJ2-5|TRBD2
CASSNTGTSGETQYF
TGTGCCAGCAGCAACACCGGGACTAGCGGGGAGACCCAGTACTTC
>TRBV28|NA|TRBJ1-4|NA
CASSLGGVNNEKLFF
TGTGCCAGCAGTTTAGGGGGGGTTAATAATGAAAAACTGTTTTTT
>TRBV2|NA|TRBJ1-3|NA
CASRYREDRTRSSGNTIYF
TGTGCCAGCAGGTACAGAGAAGATCGAACCAGATCCTCTGGAAACACCATATATTTT
>TRBV5-6|NA|TRBJ1-2|NA
CASSLSIVGGAPAGYTF
TGTGCCAGCAGCTTGTCGATAGTGGGAGGGGCCCCGGCTGGCTACACCTTC
>TRBV5-1|NA|TRBJ1-1|NA
CASSLVGTARGGTEAFF
TGCGCCAGCAGCTTGGTTGGGACGGCGCGTGGGGGGACTGAAGCTTTCTTT
>TRBV3-1/TRBV3-2|NA|TRBJ2-7|NA
CASSQVEGSEQYF
TGTGCCAGCAGCCAAGTCGAGGGCTCCGAGCAGTACTTC
>TRBV6-4|NA|TRBJ2-3|NA
CASSEELTDTQYF
TGTGCCAGCAGTGAGGAGTTAACAGATACGCAGTATTTT
>TRBV4-2|NA|TRBJ1-2|NA
CASSQAGGELSDGYTF
TGTGCCAGCAGCCAAGCTGGTGGGGAGCTCTCGGATGGCTACACCTTC
>TRBV4-3|NA|TRBJ2-2|NA
CASSRQGGAGELFF
TGCGCCAGCAGCCGACAGGGAGGCGCCGGGGAGCTGTTTTTT
>TRBV5-1|NA|TRBJ1-2|TRBD1
CASGQSTGGGIYGYTF
TGCGCCAGCGGACAATCGACAGGGGGTGGCATCTATGGCTACACCTTC
>TRBV6-1|NA|TRBJ1-5|TRBD1
CASSDPPGTGNQPQHF
TGTGCCAGCAGTGATCCCCCGGGGACAGGGAATCAGCCCCAGCATTTT
>TRBV30|NA|TRBJ1-3|NA
CAWKGSGNTIYF
TGTGCCTGGAAGGGGTCTGGAAACACCATATATTTT
>TRBV19|NA|TRBJ2-3|TRBD2
CASSTSGTSGGARTQYF
TGTGCCAGTAGTACGAGCGGGACTAGCGGGGGGGCTCGGACGCAGTATTTT
>TRBV6-5|NA|TRBJ1-5|NA
CASSQQVNQPQHF
TGTGCCAGCAGTCAACAGGTCAATCAGCCCCAGCATTTT
>TRBV11-2|NA|TRBJ2-7|NA
CASESGQRTSYEQYF
TGTGCCAGCGAAAGTGGACAACGAACGTCCTACGAGCAGTACTTC
>TRBV6-2/TRBV6-3|NA|TRBJ1-1|NA
CASSLDSEAFF
TGTGCCAGCAGCTTGGACAGTGAAGCTTTCTTT
>TRBV5-1|NA|TRBJ2-2|TRBD1
CASSSSGTGANGELFF
TGCGCCAGCAGCTCGTCCGGGACAGGGGCAAACGGGGAGCTGTTTTTT
>TRBV20-1|NA|TRBJ2-7|NA
CSASRQIYSYEQYF
TGCAGTGCTAGTAGACAGATCTATTCCTACGAGCAGTACTTC
>TRBV9|NA|TRBJ2-1|TRBD2
CASTAGGGDHNEQFF
TGTGCCAGCACCGCAGGCGGGGGGGACCACAATGAGCAGTTCTTC
>TRBV7-2|NA|TRBJ2-3|TRBD2
CASSLGDYGGDTQYF
TGTGCCAGCAGCTTAGGGGACTATGGCGGGGATACGCAGTATTTT
>TRBV7-9|NA|TRBJ2-7|NA
CASSPESLVNAYEQYF
TGTGCCAGCAGCCCCGAGTCCTTGGTTAATGCCTACGAGCAGTACTTC
>TRBV28|NA|TRBJ2-7|NA
CASSLSSYEQYF
TGTGCCAGCAGTTTAAGTAGCTACGAGCAGTACTTC
>TRBV10-3|once|TRBJ1-2|NA
CAISESIQVYGYTF
TGTGCCATCAGTGAGTCGATACAGGTCTATGGCTACACCTTC
>TRBV28|NA|TRBJ2-2|TRBD1
CASSLFRTGGNEELFF
TGTGCCAGCAGCCTCTTCCGGACAGGGGGGAACGAGGAGCTGTTTTTT
>TRBV24-1|once|TRBJ2-2|NA
CATSEQGIGELFF
TGTGCCACCAGTGAGCAGGGTATCGGGGAGCTGTTTTTT
>TRBV24-1|few|TRBJ1-4|NA
CATSDGHTNEKLFF
TGTGCCACCAGTGATGGACATACTAATGAAAAACTGTTTTTT
>TRBV19|few|TRBJ1-6|TRBD1
CATTPRGNSPLHF
TGTGCCACCACCCCCAGGGGGAATTCACCCCTCCACTTT
>TRBV27|NA|TRBJ1-2|TRBD1
CASSFSRTGLAYGYTF
TGTGCCAGCAGTTTTTCCCGGACAGGGTTGGCCTATGGCTACACCTTC
>TRBV12-5|NA|TRBJ1-6|NA
CASGLAPAGTYSPLHF
TGTGCTAGTGGTTTGGCCCCAGCGGGAACCTATTCACCCCTCCACTTT
>TRBV21-1|NA|TRBJ1-6|NA
CARWDRPYNSPLHF
TGTGCCAGATGGGACAGACCTTATAATTCACCCCTCCACTTT
>TRBV7-6|NA|TRBJ2-2|TRBD1
CASSLAVRQGKAGELFF
TGTGCCAGCAGCTTAGCTGTGAGACAGGGGAAGGCCGGGGAGCTGTTTTTT
>TRBV11-2|NA|TRBJ2-4|NA
CASSTGIAKNIQYF
TGTGCCAGCAGCACAGGGATAGCCAAAAACATTCAGTACTTC
>TRBV4-2|NA|TRBJ2-2|NA
CASSQAMAGNTGELFF
TGTGCCAGCAGCCAAGCAATGGCAGGGAACACCGGGGAGCTGTTTTTT
>TRBV7-9|NA|TRBJ2-3|TRBD1
CASSLSGTVPGDTQYF
TGTGCCAGCAGCTTATCCGGGACAGTTCCGGGAGATACGCAGTATTTT
>TRBV19|NA|TRBJ1-5|NA
CASSTRTGFSNQPQHF
TGTGCCAGTAGTACCCGAACAGGGTTCAGCAATCAGCCCCAGCATTTT
>TRBV5-4|NA|TRBJ2-5|TRBD1
CASSGTGGKGETQYF
TGTGCCAGCAGCGGGACAGGGGGCAAGGGAGAGACCCAGTACTTC
>TRBV19|NA|TRBJ2-7|NA
CASSIVGSSYEQYF
TGTGCCAGTAGTATTGTGGGCAGTAGCTACGAGCAGTACTTC